This entry concerns a single TCR beta chain. This CDR3 spans 16 amino acids. Germline V gives CDR1 LGHNA, CDR2 YSLEER. The V gene lost 0 bases and the J gene lost 6 bases, with 15 bases spanning the gap. This entry comes from a study of lymphopenia after photon versus proton radiotherapy. The protocol was immunoSEQ multiplex PCR, while the TCRdb copy is restricted to in-frame clones and leaves out a portion. Of about 40,000 clones listed, more than 70% are singletons. Sequencing used peripheral blood, obtained from a patient treated with proton-based radiotherapy. The chain uses TRBV4-3 and TRBJ2-1; D may be TRBD2 (5 bases). The clonotype originates from a woman in her 70s with pancreatic cancer. Some clones in this sample may be carry-over from other donors' samples. The CDR3 nucleotides are TGCGCCAGCAGCCAAGACAGTAGCGTAATCCCCAATGAGCAGTTCTTC. Translated: CASSQDSSVIPNEQFF.